The rows below give T cell receptor beta chains drawn from one sample of a study of T cell responses to AZD1222 COVID-19 vaccine. Sequencing was performed with immunoSEQ multiplex PCR; in TCRdb, only in-frame clones are kept and a portion is missing. There are roughly 200,000 clones in the sample; more than 90% occur only once, and approximately 4% lies in the top ten. Sequenced here: peripheral blood, sampled 28 days after the second dose of the MenACWY control vaccine. The receptors here all came from an adult who received the MenACWY meningococcal vaccine as a control. Both conserved end residues are part of each CDR3. The order of the fields is clone size, V gene, D gene, J gene, CDR3 protein, CDR3 DNA. The D gene is left open where the match is weak. Only some rows state a clone size, as once, few, many or a class for expanded clones.

.,TRBV4-2,.,TRBJ1-4,CASSQANPGSHNEKLFF,TGTGCCAGCAGCCAAGCCAACCCCGGGAGCCATAATGAAAAACTGTTTTTT
.,TRBV11-3,TRBD1,TRBJ1-4,CASSPRQGARLKLFF,TGTGCCAGCAGCCCGCGACAGGGGGCTCGTTTAAAACTGTTTTTT
.,TRBV24-1,.,TRBJ2-1,CATSDLRGTNSYNEQFF,TGTGCCACCAGTGATTTGCGTGGGACAAACTCCTACAATGAGCAGTTCTTC
.,TRBV9,.,TRBJ1-1,CASSVAVGTTEAFF,TGTGCCAGCAGCGTAGCAGTTGGGACCACTGAAGCTTTCTTT
few,TRBV19,TRBD1,TRBJ2-2,CASSMSPTGMGTGELFF,TGTGCCAGTAGTATGTCCCCGACAGGGATGGGGACCGGGGAGCTGTTTTTT
.,TRBV7-2,.,TRBJ1-6,CASTPWGATSNSPLHF,TGTGCCAGCACCCCTTGGGGGGCGACCTCTAATTCACCCCTCCACTTT
.,TRBV19,.,TRBJ1-1,CASKQPANTEAFF,TGTGCCAGTAAGCAGCCGGCGAACACTGAAGCTTTCTTT
.,TRBV18,TRBD1,TRBJ1-4,CASSPRDSNNEKLFF,TGTGCCAGCTCACCACGGGACAGCAATAATGAAAAACTGTTTTTT
.,TRBV30,.,TRBJ1-2,CAWVQGRDYGYTF,TGTGCCTGGGTACAGGGCCGCGACTATGGCTACACCTTC
once,TRBV11-3,TRBD2,TRBJ2-1,CASSLAHGTSGRADNEQFF,TGTGCCAGCAGCTTAGCCCACGGGACTAGCGGGAGGGCCGACAATGAGCAGTTCTTC
.,TRBV19,.,TRBJ1-1,CASSPLNTEAFF,TGTGCCAGTAGCCCCCTGAACACTGAAGCTTTCTTT
.,TRBV6-6,TRBD1,TRBJ2-7,CATSQQGSYEQYF,TGTGCCACCTCACAACAGGGGTCCTACGAGCAGTACTTC
.,TRBV28,TRBD1,TRBJ1-2,CASTRGGGYYGYTF,TGTGCCAGCACCCGAGGAGGGGGCTACTATGGCTACACCTTC
.,TRBV3-1/TRBV3-2,TRBD2,TRBJ2-5,CASSHRLAGEGQETQYF,TGTGCCAGCAGCCACCGACTAGCGGGAGAGGGCCAAGAGACCCAGTACTTC
.,TRBV10-3,.,TRBJ2-7,CAISELSYEQYF,TGTGCCATCAGTGAATTGTCCTACGAGCAGTACTTC
.,TRBV20-1,TRBD1,TRBJ1-1,CSASPILTGGTEAFF,TGCAGTGCTAGTCCTATTCTGACAGGGGGCACTGAAGCTTTCTTT
.,TRBV21-1,.,TRBJ1-2,CAPGGLWARGLPNYGYTF,TGTGCCCCGGGGGGACTTTGGGCCAGGGGACTACCTAACTATGGCTACACCTTC
once,TRBV19,TRBD1,TRBJ1-1,CASRQGTDHTEAFF,TGTGCCAGTAGGCAAGGGACAGACCACACTGAAGCTTTCTTT
.,TRBV9,TRBD1,TRBJ1-2,CASSVGQGGYLNYGYTF,TGTGCCAGCAGCGTAGGTCAAGGGGGCTACCTTAACTATGGCTACACCTTC
.,TRBV6-5,.,TRBJ2-7,CASTQSRDISYEQYF,TGTGCCAGCACTCAATCCCGGGACATCTCCTACGAGCAGTACTTC
once,TRBV12-5,.,TRBJ2-1,CASVARASAYNEQFF,TGTGCTAGTGTCGCCAGAGCTAGCGCATACAATGAGCAGTTCTTC
.,TRBV19,.,TRBJ1-1,CASSIHAGKAFF,TGTGCCAGTAGTATCCACGCAGGGAAGGCTTTCTTT
.,TRBV7-3,.,TRBJ1-6,CASSFRGKSSPLHF,TGTGCCAGCAGCTTTCGGGGGAAAAGTTCACCCCTCCACTTT
once,TRBV3-1/TRBV3-2,.,TRBJ1-2,CASSPPGRGVYGYTF,TGTGCCAGCAGCCCCCCAGGTAGGGGCGTCTATGGCTACACCTTC
.,TRBV28,.,TRBJ2-1,CASSDDGSSYNEQFF,TGTGCCAGCAGTGACGACGGGAGCTCCTACAATGAGCAGTTCTTC
few,TRBV9,.,TRBJ2-5,CASSVRQAGETQYF,TGTGCCAGCAGCGTAAGACAGGCGGGGGAGACCCAGTACTTC